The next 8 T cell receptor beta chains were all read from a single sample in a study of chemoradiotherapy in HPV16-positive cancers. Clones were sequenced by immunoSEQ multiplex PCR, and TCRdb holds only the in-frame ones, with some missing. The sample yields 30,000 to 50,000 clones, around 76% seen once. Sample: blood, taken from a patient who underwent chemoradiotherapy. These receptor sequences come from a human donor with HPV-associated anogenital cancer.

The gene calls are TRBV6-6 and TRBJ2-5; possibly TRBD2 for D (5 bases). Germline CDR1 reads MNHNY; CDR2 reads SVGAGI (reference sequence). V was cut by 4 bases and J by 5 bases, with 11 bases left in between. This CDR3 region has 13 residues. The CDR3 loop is CASSSNGVETQYF. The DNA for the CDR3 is TGTGCCAGCAGTTCCAACGGGGTGGAGACCCAGTACTTC.

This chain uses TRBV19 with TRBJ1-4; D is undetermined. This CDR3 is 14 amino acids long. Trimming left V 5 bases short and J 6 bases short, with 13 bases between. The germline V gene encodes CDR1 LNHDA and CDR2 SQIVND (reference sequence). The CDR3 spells CASSSADVDEKLFF. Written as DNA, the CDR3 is TGTGCCAGTAGTTCTGCGGACGTAGATGAAAAACTGTTTTTT.

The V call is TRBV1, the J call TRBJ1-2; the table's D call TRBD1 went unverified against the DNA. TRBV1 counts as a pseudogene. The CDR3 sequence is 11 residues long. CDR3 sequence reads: CTNDRGYGYTF. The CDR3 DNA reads TGCACCAATGACAGGGGCTATGGCTACACCTTC.

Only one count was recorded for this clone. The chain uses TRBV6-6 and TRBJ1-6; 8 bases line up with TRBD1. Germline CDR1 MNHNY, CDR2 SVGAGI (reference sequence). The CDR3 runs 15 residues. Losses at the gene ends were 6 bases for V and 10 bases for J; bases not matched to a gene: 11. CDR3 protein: CASSLGQGEGSPLHF. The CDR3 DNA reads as TGTGCCAGCAGCCTCGGACAGGGAGAAGGATCACCCCTCCACTTT.

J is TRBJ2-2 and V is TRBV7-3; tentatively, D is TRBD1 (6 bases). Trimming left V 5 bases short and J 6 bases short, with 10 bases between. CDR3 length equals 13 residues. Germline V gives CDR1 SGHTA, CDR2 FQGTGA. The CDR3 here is CASSAGQSGELFF. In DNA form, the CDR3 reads TGTGCCAGCAGCGCTGGACAGTCCGGGGAGCTGTTTTTT.

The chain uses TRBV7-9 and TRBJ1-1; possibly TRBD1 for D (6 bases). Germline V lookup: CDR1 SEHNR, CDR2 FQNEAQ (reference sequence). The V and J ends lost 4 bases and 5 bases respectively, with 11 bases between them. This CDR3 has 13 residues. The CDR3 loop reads CASSSDRNTEAFF. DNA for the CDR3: TGTGCCAGCAGCTCCGACAGGAATACTGAAGCTTTCTTT.

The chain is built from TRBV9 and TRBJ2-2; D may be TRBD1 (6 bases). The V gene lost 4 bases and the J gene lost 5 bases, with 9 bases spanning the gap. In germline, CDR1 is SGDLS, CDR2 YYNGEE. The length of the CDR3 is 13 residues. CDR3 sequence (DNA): TGTGCCAGCAGCATGGGACAAACCGGGGAGCTGTTTTTT. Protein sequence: CASSMGQTGELFF. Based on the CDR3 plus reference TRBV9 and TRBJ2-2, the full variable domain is DSGVTQTPKHLITATGQRVTLRCSPRSGDLSVYWYQQSLDQGLQFLIQYYNGEERAKGNILERFSAQQFPDLHSELNLSSLELGDSALYFCASSMGQTGELFFGEGSRLTVL.

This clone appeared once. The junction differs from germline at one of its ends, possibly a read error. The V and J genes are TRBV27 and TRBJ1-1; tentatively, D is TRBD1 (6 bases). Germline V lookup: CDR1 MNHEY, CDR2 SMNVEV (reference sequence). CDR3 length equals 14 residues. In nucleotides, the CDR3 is TGTGCCAGCAGTTTTCGGTCCCGACAGGCTGAGGCTTTCTTT. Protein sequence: CASSFRSRQAEAFF.